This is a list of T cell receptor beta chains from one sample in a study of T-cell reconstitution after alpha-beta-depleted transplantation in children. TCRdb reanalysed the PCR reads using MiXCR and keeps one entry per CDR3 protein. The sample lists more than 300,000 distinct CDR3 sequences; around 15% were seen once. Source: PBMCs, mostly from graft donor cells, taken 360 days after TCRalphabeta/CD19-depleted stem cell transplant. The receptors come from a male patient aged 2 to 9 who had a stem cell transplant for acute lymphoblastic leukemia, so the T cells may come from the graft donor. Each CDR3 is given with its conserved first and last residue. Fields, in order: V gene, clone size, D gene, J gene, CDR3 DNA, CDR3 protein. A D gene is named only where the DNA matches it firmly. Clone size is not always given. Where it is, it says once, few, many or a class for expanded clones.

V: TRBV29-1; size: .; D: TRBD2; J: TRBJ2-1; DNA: TGCAGCGTTGATGGGACTAGCGGGAGTACCAATGAGCAGTTCTTC; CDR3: CSVDGTSGSTNEQFF
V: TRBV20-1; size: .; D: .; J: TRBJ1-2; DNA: TGCAGTGCCCGTCCGGTAGCTTTGGATGGCTACACCTTC; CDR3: CSARPVALDGYTF
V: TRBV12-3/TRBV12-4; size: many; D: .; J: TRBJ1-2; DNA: TGTGCCAGCAGTCTCCAGCGCGCCTATGGCTACACCTTC; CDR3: CASSLQRAYGYTF
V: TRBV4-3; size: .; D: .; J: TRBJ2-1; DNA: TGCGCCAGCAGCCAAGACTCTTCCCTTGGGACTCGCCACAATGAGCAGTTCTTC; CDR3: CASSQDSSLGTRHNEQFF
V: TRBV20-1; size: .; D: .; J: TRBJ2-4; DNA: TGCAGTGCTAGAGTAATGGGGGGCGCTTGGGGGAACATTCAGTACTTC; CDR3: CSARVMGGAWGNIQYF
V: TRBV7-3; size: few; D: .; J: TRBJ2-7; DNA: TGTGCCAGCAGCCCTGCCGATAGTTACGAGCAGTACTTC; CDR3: CASSPADSYEQYF
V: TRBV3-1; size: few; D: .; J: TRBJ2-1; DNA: TGTGCCAGCAGCCAAGCGGGACTTACCCCCAATGAGCAGTTCTTC; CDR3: CASSQAGLTPNEQFF
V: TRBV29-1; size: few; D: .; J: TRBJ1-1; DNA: TGCAGCGCTGGACGGGGGTTTGAAGCTTTCTTT; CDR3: CSAGRGFEAFF
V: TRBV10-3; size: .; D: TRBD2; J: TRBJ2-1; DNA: TGTGCCATCAGTGACGGCGGGAGTTGGAATGAGCAGTTCTTC; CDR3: CAISDGGSWNEQFF
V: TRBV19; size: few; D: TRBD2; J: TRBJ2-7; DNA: TGTGCCAGCGGTAGCGGGAGGGCCACCGAGCAGTACTTC; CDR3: CASGSGRATEQYF
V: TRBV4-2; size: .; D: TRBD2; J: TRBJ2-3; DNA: TGTGCCAGCAGCCAGCGGACTAGCGGGGGCCTCACAGATACGCAGTATTTT; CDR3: CASSQRTSGGLTDTQYF
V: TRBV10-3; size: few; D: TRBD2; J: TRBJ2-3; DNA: TGTGCCATCACCCGGGACATCTGGCCGGGACTAGCTGGAAAGGGGGCCCCGGATACGCAGTATTTT; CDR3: CAITRDIWPGLAGKGAPDTQYF
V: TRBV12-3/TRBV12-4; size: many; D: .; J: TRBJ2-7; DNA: TGTGCCAGCACCTCCCAAGGGGACTACGAGCAGTACTTC; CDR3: CASTSQGDYEQYF
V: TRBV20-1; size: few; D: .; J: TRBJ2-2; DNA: TGCAGTGCTAGAGATATTGGGGGCGGCGGGGAGCTGTTTTTT; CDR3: CSARDIGGGGELFF
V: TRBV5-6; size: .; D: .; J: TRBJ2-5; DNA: TGTGCCAGCACGACCGGGACGGTACAAGAGACCCAGTACTTC; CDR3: CASTTGTVQETQYF
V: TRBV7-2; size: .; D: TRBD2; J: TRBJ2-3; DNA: TGTGCCAGCAGCTTAACGATTAGCGGGATCACAGATACGCAGTATTTT; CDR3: CASSLTISGITDTQYF
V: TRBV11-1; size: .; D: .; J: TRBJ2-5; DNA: TGTGCCAGCAGCTTATCGCCAGGGTGGCCCGCCGCCTCAGAGACCCAGTACTTC; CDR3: CASSLSPGWPAASETQYF
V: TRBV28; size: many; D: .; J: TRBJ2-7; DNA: TGTGCCAGCAGGGCGGGTTACGAGCAGTACTTC; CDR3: CASRAGYEQYF
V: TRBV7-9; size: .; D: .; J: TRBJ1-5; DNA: TGTGCCAGCAGCGTACAGGGCCCTTATAGCAATCAGCCCCAGCATTTT; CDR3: CASSVQGPYSNQPQHF
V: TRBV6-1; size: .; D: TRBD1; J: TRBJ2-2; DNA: TGTGCCAGCAGTGGGACAGGCGAGCCCGGGGAGCTGTTTTTT; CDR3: CASSGTGEPGELFF
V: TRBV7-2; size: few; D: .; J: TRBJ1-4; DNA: TGTGCCAGCAGCTTACGTGACAGTTGGAATGAAAAACTGTTTTTT; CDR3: CASSLRDSWNEKLFF
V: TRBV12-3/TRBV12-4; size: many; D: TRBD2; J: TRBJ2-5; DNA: TGTGCCAGCAGTTCCCCTAGCGGTAGCCAAGAGACCCAGTACTTC; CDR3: CASSSPSGSQETQYF
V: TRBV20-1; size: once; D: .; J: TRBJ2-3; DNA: TGCAGTGGTGGGCAGAGAAGCACAGATACGCAGTATTTT; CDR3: CSGGQRSTDTQYF
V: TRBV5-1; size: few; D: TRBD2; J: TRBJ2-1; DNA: TGCGCCAGCAGCTTGACGCTAGCGGGAGCCTACAATGAGCAGTTCTTC; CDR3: CASSLTLAGAYNEQFF
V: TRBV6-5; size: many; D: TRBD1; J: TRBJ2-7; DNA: TGTGCCAGCAGTTACTCGGGACAGCTGATTTACGAGCAGTACTTC; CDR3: CASSYSGQLIYEQYF
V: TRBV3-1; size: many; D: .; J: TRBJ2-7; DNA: TGTGCCAGCAGCCAACCGAGCTCCTACGAGCAGTACTTC; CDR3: CASSQPSSYEQYF
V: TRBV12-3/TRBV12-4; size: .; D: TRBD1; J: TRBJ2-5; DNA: TGTGCCAGCAGTTTTGCCGGGACAGGGTCGGAGACCCAGTACTTC; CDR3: CASSFAGTGSETQYF
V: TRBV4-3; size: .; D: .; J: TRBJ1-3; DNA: TGCGCCAGCAGCCAAGATGGGGGTTTTGGAAACACCATATATTTT; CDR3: CASSQDGGFGNTIYF
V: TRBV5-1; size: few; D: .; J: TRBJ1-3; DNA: TGCGCCAGCAGAATTGGAAACACCATATATTTT; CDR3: CASRIGNTIYF
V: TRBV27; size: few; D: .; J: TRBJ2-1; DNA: TGTGCCAGCAGTCCAGGGACCTTTCCGAACAATGAGCAGTTCTTC; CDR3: CASSPGTFPNNEQFF
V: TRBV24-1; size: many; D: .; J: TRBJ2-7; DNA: TGTGCCACCAGTGATCTAAAGGGTCACTTC; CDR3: CATSDLKGHF
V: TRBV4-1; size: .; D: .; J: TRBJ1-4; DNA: TGCGCCAGCAGCCAGCCGACAGGACCTAATGAAAAACTGTTTTTT; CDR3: CASSQPTGPNEKLFF
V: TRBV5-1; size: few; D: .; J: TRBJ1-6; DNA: TGCGCCAGCAGAGGGGAATATAATTCACCCCTCCACTTT; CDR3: CASRGEYNSPLHF
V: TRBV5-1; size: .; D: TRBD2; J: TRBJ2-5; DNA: TGCGCCAGCAGTCGACCAGGACTAGAAGAGACCCAGTACTTC; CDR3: CASSRPGLEETQYF
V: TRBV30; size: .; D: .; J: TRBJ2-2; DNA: TGTGCCTGGAGTCGGCTAGCCCCCGGGGAGCTGTTTTTT; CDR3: CAWSRLAPGELFF
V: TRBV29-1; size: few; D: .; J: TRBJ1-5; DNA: TGCAGCGTAGACTACAGGTATTCCAATCAGCCCCAGCATTTT; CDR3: CSVDYRYSNQPQHF
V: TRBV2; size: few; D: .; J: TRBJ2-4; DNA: TGTGCCAGCAGCAGTCCCAAGGCGACTACCGGGCACACTATAGCCAAAAACATTCAGTACTTC; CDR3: CASSSPKATTGHTIAKNIQYF
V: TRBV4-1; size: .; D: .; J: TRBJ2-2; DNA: TGCGCCAGCAGCCAAGAACTGCGGCCGCCGACCACCGGGGAGCTGTTTTTT; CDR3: CASSQELRPPTTGELFF